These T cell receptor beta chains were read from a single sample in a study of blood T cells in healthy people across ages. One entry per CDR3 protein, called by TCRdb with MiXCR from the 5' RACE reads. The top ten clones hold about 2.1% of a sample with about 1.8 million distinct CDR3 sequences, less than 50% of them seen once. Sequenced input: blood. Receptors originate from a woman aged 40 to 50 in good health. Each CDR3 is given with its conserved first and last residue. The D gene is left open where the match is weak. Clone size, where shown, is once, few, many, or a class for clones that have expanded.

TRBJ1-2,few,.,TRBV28,TGTGCCAGCAGCGGCAGGGGTGAGGCCTACACCTTC,CASSGRGEAYTF
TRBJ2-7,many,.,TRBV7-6,TGTGCCAGCAGCCCTACTCAGATTCAGGGGGAGCAGTACTTC,CASSPTQIQGEQYF
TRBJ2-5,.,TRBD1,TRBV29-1,TGCAGCGTTAAATTACCGGGACAGCAAGAGACCCAGTACTTC,CSVKLPGQQETQYF
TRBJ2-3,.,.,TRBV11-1,TGTGCCGGCAGCCAACTCAGGGGCACAGATACGCAGTATTTT,CAGSQLRGTDTQYF
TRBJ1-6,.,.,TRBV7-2,TGTGCCAGCAGCTCTACAGAACGCTCACCCCTCCACTTT,CASSSTERSPLHF
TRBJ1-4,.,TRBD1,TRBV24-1,TGTGCCACTACGGGACAGGCCAAGCCCTCAACTAATGAAAAACTGTTTTTT,CATTGQAKPSTNEKLFF
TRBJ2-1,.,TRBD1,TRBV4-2,TGTGCCAGCACCCGGACAGGGGGGTCGAATGAGCAGTTCTTC,CASTRTGGSNEQFF
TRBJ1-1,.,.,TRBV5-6,TGTGCCAGCAGCTATCGTACCGCCGCTTACACTGAAGCTTTCTTT,CASSYRTAAYTEAFF
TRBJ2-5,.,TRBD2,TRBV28,TGTGCCAGCATCGGGGGGTTGCAGACCCAGTACTTC,CASIGGLQTQYF
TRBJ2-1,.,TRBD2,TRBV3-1,TGTGCCAGCAGCCAAGACGCCGGACTAGCGGGGGGGCACTATGAGCAGTTCTTC,CASSQDAGLAGGHYEQFF
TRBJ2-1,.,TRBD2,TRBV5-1,TGCGCCAGCAGCCGCCGGACAGGGATGGTACTAGCGGGGAACAATGAGCAGTTCTTC,CASSRRTGMVLAGNNEQFF
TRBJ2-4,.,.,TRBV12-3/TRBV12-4,TGTGCCAGCAGTTTTCGGGACCTAGCCAAAAACATTCAGTACTTC,CASSFRDLAKNIQYF
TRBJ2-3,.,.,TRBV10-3,TGTGCCACGTCTAAGCGGACTAGCACAGATACGCAGTATTTT,CATSKRTSTDTQYF
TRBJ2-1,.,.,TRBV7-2,TGTGCCAGCAGCTTAGGGCCGGCCTCATTGCAAGAGACCCAGTTCTTC,CASSLGPASLQETQFF
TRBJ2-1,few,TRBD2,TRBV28,TGTGCCAGCAGTTTAAGGTCTAGCGGGGACAATGAGCAGTTCTTC,CASSLRSSGDNEQFF
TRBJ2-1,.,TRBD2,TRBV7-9,TGTGCCAGCGGGGATTTTGAAACGGGACTAGCCCACAATGAGCAGTTCTTC,CASGDFETGLAHNEQFF
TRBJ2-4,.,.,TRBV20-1,TGCAGTGCTAAGGTTAGCAACATTCAGTACTTC,CSAKVSNIQYF
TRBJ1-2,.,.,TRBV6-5,TGTGCCAGCAGAGCGACAGCTGGCTATGGCTACACCTTC,CASRATAGYGYTF
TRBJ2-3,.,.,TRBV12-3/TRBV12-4,TGTGCCAGCAGTTTTGAGCCCAGGGATACGCAGTATTTT,CASSFEPRDTQYF
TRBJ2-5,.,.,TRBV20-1,TGCAGTGCTAACAGACTAGATAAACAAGAGACCCAGTACTTC,CSANRLDKQETQYF
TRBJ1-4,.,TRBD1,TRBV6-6,TGTGCCAGCAGTTACGAGACAGGGGCGCAGGATGAAAAACTGTTTTTT,CASSYETGAQDEKLFF
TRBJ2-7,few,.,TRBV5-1,TGCGCCAGCAGCTTGGCCGGTGTAGGGGATGAGCAGTACTTC,CASSLAGVGDEQYF
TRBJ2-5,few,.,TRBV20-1,TGCAGTGCTAGAAGGGTCAGCCAAGAGACCCAGTACTTC,CSARRVSQETQYF
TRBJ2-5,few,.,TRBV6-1,TGTGCCAGCAGTGAACCTACTGAGCTACAAGAGACCCAGTACTTC,CASSEPTELQETQYF
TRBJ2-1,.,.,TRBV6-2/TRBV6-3,TGTGCCAGCAGTAGGGCCGGCCCGCAGCGGGAGCAGTTCTTC,CASSRAGPQREQFF
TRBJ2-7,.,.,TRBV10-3,TGTGCCATCACCGCGGATCACAGAAACTCTTACGAGCAGTACTTC,CAITADHRNSYEQYF
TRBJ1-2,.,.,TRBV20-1,TGCAGTGCTAGACTTGGGGGTTTAGGAGCTGGCTACACCTTC,CSARLGGLGAGYTF
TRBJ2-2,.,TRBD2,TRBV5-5,TGTGCCAGCAGCGTCCTAGCGGGGGTCGTGGACGGGGAGCTGTTTTTT,CASSVLAGVVDGELFF
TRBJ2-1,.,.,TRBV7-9,TGTGCCAGCAGCCTCGAGGGGAGCTGGCGGTCCGATGAGCAGTTCTTC,CASSLEGSWRSDEQFF
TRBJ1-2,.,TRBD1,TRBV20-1,TGCAGTGCTAGAGATCACAGGGGCCAGTATAACTATGGCTACACCTTC,CSARDHRGQYNYGYTF
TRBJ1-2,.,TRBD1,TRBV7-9,TGTGCCAGCAGCACCGGACAGGGGTGGGGCTATGGCTACACCTTC,CASSTGQGWGYGYTF
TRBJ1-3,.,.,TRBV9,TGTGCCAGCAGCGGATCCAACACTCGCAAATCTGGAAACACCATATATTTT,CASSGSNTRKSGNTIYF
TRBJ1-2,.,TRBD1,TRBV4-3,TGCGCCAGCAGCCCCGACAGGGCGCTGGATGGCTACACCTTC,CASSPDRALDGYTF
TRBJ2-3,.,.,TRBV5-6,TGTGCCGGCAGCTTGGTCAGGAGAGGGTCTAGCACAGATACGCAGTATTTT,CAGSLVRRGSSTDTQYF
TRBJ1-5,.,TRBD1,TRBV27,TGTGCCAGCAGTTTAGGTTCCCCCGGACAGGGTAGTGGCAATCAGCCCCAGCATTTT,CASSLGSPGQGSGNQPQHF
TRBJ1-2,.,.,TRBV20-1,TGCAGTGCTAGAGATTGGGTCAGGGTATTCTATGGCTACACCTTC,CSARDWVRVFYGYTF
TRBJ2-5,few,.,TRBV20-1,TGCAGTGCTAGAGATTTAAAGCAGTACTTC,CSARDLKQYF
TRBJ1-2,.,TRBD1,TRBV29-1,TGCAGCGGGGAAGGACAGGGGATCGGTGGCTACACCTTC,CSGEGQGIGGYTF
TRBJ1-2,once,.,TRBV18,TGTGCCAGCTCACCACCGGTGGCAGTGGCTGGCTACACCTTC,CASSPPVAVAGYTF
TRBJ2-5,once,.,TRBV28,TGTGCCAGCAGTTCCGCGGCCAGACTAGGGATGAGGGAGACCCAGTACTTC,CASSSAARLGMRETQYF
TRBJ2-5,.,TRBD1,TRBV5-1,TGCGCCAGCAGCTTCCCTGACAGGGGCGAGACCCAGTACTTC,CASSFPDRGETQYF
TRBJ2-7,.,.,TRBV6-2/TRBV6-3,TGTGCCAGCAGTGGAGCCAGAGGTCTCGAGCAGTACTTC,CASSGARGLEQYF
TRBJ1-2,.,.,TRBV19,TGTGCCAGTACTCTGGACAGCTTCTATGGCTACACCTTC,CASTLDSFYGYTF
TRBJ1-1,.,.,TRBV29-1,TGCAGCGTCGCAGGGAGGGTCCCGAACACTGAAGCTTTCTTT,CSVAGRVPNTEAFF
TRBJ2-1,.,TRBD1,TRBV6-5,TGTGCCACCTGGAAGGGGGCTAGCCATGAGCAGTTCTTC,CATWKGASHEQFF
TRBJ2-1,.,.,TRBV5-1,TGCGCCAGCAGCCAAACCTCAGGGGACAATGAGCAGTTCTTC,CASSQTSGDNEQFF
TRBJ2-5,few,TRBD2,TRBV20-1,TGCAGTGCCGGCTTACTAGCGCTAAAAGAGACCCAGTACTTC,CSAGLLALKETQYF
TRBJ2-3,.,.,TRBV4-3,TGCGCCAGCAGCCAAAGGCTACAACCCACAGATACGCAGTATTTT,CASSQRLQPTDTQYF
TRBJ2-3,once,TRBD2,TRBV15,TGTGCCACCAGCAGAGTTCCGGGACTAGCGACGGGCAATATCGATACGCAGTATTTT,CATSRVPGLATGNIDTQYF
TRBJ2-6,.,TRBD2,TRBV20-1,TGCAGTGCTACATATCCCGGGACTAGCGGGGGTTACTCTGGGGCCAACGTCCTGACTTTC,CSATYPGTSGGYSGANVLTF
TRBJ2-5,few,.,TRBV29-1,TGCAGCGTGGTGGGTAGGGGACTCGGAAACGCCGAAACCCAGTACTTC,CSVVGRGLGNAETQYF
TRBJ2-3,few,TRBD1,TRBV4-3,TGCGCCAGCAGCCATCCCTTCTCCGGGACAGGGGGGCCAGATACGCAGTATTTT,CASSHPFSGTGGPDTQYF
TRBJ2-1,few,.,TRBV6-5,TGTGCCAGCAGCGGGGGAAGTGAGCAGTTCTTC,CASSGGSEQFF
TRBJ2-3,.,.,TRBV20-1,TGCAGTGCCTCAGGGCCAGCGGGGAGGGGGACGCAGTATTTT,CSASGPAGRGTQYF